This T cell receptor beta chain was recovered during a study of OX40 agonist ivuxolimab in advanced cancers. Across the study: Patients received the agonistic anti-OX40 (CD134) antibody ivuxolimab.

Points from the study as a whole: A proportion of nonresponders additionally exhibited low normalized T-cell clonal expansion.

The assay was immunoSEQ multiplex PCR, and TCRdb's table has in-frame clones only and misses some. The sample records 20,000 to 25,000 clones, over 60% being singletons. Germline V gene data show CDR1 as SGHAT and CDR2 as FQNNGV. The V end lost 3 bases, the J end lost 6 bases, and 9 bases lay between the germline ends. The length of the CDR3 is 12 residues. About this clone: Its antigen is not known.

V and J are TRBV11-2 and TRBJ2-7; D gene unclear. This sequence was found in an adult with an advanced solid tumor such as melanoma, head and neck, liver or kidney cancer. The sequencing here drew on CD4+ or CD8+ T cells sorted from blood, taken in a trial of the OX40 agonist ivuxolimab. The CDR3 reads CASSFLEAEQYF. The CDR3 DNA sequence: TGTGCCAGCAGCTTTCTAGAGGCCGAGCAGTACTTC.